Reported below is one T cell receptor (beta chain). Its matching antigen is unknown. Documented time point: week 11, during vaccination. The content of each vaccine dose was 300 ug of mutant IDH1 20-mer peptide, and topical imiquimod accompanied it. This entry comes from a study of a mutant IDH1 vaccine in newly diagnosed glioma. As for the study in general: Either 4-6 weeks after radiotherapy alone or alongside temozolomide, vaccination was begun.

TCRdb's copy holds only in-frame clones and misses some; the assay was immunoSEQ multiplex PCR. The repertoire has some 120,000 clones, 80% of them found once; the top ten carry around 5.5%. With 0 bases removed from V and 3 bases from J, the gap between germline ends came to 10 bases. There are 15 residues in the CDR3. Germline V lookup: CDR1 SGDLS, CDR2 YYNGEE. This specimen consisted of PBMCs, obtained from a glioma patient whose treatment included an IDH1 peptide vaccine. This receptor was obtained from a man aged 40-55 years with glioma. The rearrangement uses TRBV9 and TRBJ2-1, with D perhaps TRBD2 (6 bases). In DNA, the CDR3 is TGTGCCAGCAGCGTAGAGGGACTCGGCTACAATGAGCAGTTCTTC. It translates to CASSVEGLGYNEQFF.